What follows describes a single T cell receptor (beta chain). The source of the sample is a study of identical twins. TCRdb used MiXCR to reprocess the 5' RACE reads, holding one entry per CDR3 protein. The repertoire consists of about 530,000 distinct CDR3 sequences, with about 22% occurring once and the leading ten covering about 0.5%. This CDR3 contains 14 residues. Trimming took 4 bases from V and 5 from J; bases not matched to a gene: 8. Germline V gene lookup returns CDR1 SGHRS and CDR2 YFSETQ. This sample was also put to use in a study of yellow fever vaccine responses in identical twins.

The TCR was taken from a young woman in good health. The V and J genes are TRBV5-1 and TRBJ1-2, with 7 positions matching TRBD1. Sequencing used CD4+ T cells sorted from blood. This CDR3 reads CASSLGTDQYGYTF. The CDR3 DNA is TGCGCCAGCAGCCTCGGGACAGACCAGTATGGCTACACCTTC.